The 12 T cell receptor beta chains below were found in one sample sequenced in a study of Graves' ophthalmopathy and Graves' hyperthyroidism. Amplifying from RNA transcripts, the study obtained TCR beta CDR3 regions. The authors performed first-round RT-PCR with HTBI primers and then a second-round multiplex PCR. TCRdb used MiXCR to reprocess the multiplex PCR reads, holding one entry per CDR3 protein. The sample carries about 160,000 distinct CDR3 sequences, roughly two fifths recorded once. The source material was peripheral blood. The receptors stem from a man between 25 and 39 years old with Graves' ophthalmopathy.

This chain links TRBV2 with TRBJ2-2; no firm D call. This CDR3 has 13 residues. Per germline, CDR1 SNHLY and CDR2 FYNNEI. Trimming pared 5 bases from V and 9 bases from J, leaving 13 bases between. CDR3 sequence (DNA): TGTGCCAGCAGTCCCATCAGTCCCCGGGAGCTGTTTTTT. Its translation is CASSPISPRELFF.

The V call is TRBV7-3, the J call TRBJ1-6; the match to TRBD1 covers 7 bases. V shed 3 bases, J shed 6 bases, and the junction held 2 bases outside the gene matches. The CDR3 has 14 residues. Germline loops: CDR1 SGHTA, CDR2 FQGTGA. The CDR3 sequence: CASSLTGINSPLHF. The CDR3 nucleotides read TGTGCCAGCAGCTTGACAGGGATTAATTCACCCCTCCACTTT.

The CDR3 DNA is TGTGCCAGCAGTTTCAGGGTATTGAGGGAGACCCAGTACTTC. Translation: CASSFRVLRETQYF. The V gene is TRBV12-3 or TRBV12-4, the J gene TRBJ2-5, with D possibly matching TRBD1 (5 bases). Trimming removed 3 bases from V and 5 bases from J, with 13 bases in between. The length of the CDR3 is 14 residues.

At least ten counts were recorded for this clonotype. The CDR3 ends on some other residue instead of the conserved phenylalanine or tryptophan, so this is likely a read error. CDR3 region: CASAPPGTSVKTRYTGELFS. CDR3 nucleotide sequence: TGTGCCAGCGCCCCGCCAGGGACTAGCGTAAAAACTCGATACACCGGGGAGCTGTTTTCT. This chain joins TRBV6-4 and TRBJ2-2; TRBD2 agrees at 10 bases. Germline V CDR1 and CDR2: MRHNA, SNTAGT. This CDR3 contains 20 residues. J lost 3 bases, V lost 8 bases, and 21 bases had no gene match.

This chain joins TRBV7-8 and TRBJ2-5; D is perhaps TRBD1 (5 bases). V dropped 2 bases and J dropped 2 bases, with 12 bases sitting between them. The CDR3 length is 15 residues. Germline V gene lookup returns CDR1 SGHVS and CDR2 FQNEAQ. As DNA, the CDR3 is TGTGCCAGCAGCTTACCCCGACAGAAGCAAGAGACCCAGTACTTC. It specifies CASSLPRQKQETQYF.

This clonotype was counted ten times or more. The genes are TRBV7-2 and TRBJ2-2; 7 nucleotides match TRBD1. The CDR3 loop spans 15 amino acids. Germline V gene data show CDR1 as SGHTA and CDR2 as FQGNSA. V trimming: 1 base; J trimming: 6 bases; junction bases outside the gene matches: 5. As DNA, the CDR3 is TGTGCCAGCAGCTTAGTGACAGGGATATCCGGGGAGCTGTTTTTT. This sequence encodes CASSLVTGISGELFF.

V is TRBV6-2 or TRBV6-3 and J is TRBJ1-1, with 11 bases identical to TRBD1. The CDR3 has 17 residues. V dropped 0 bases and J dropped 4; count of bases not matched to a gene: 7. From germline, CDR1 is MNHEY and CDR2 SVGEGT. CDR3 sequence (DNA): TGTGCCAGCAGTTACTCCTGGACAGGGGGCTTGAGCACTGAAGCTTTCTTT. This translates into CASSYSWTGGLSTEAFF.

In nucleotides, the CDR3 is TGTGCCAGCGAGAAGGGGGATCAGCCCCAGCATTTT. Translating it yields CASEKGDQPQHF. The V call is TRBV6-1, the J call TRBJ1-5; D is perhaps TRBD1 (6 bases). The CDR3 has 12 residues. In germline, CDR1 is MNHNS, CDR2 SASEGT. Trimming took off 8 bases at V and 5 bases at J, with 10 bases between the two ends.

This clonotype appeared a few times. The chain recombines TRBV12-3 or TRBV12-4 with TRBJ2-5; TRBD1 agrees at 9 bases. This CDR3 contains 16 residues. With 6 bases clipped from V and 2 bases from J, the junction kept 10 bases outside the gene matches. The CDR3 DNA is TGTGCCAGCAGAACCCAACCGGGACAGGGTCAAGAGACCCAGTACTTC. Its translation: CASRTQPGQGQETQYF.

Ten or more counts support this clonotype. The CDR3 spells CASSPPTVNEQYF. CDR3 coding DNA: TGTGCCAGCAGCCCACCCACGGTAAATGAGCAGTACTTC. This chain links TRBV7-2 with TRBJ2-7, with no clear D. This CDR3 has 13 residues. CDR1 is SGHTA, CDR2 FQGNSA, per germline. Between the trimmed V and J ends, which lost 5 bases and 7 bases, there was a span of 15 bases.

In its sample, this clonotype was seen many times. V is TRBV6-1 and J is TRBJ2-5, with TRBD1 as a possible D gene (5 bases). There are 12 residues in the CDR3. V dropped 4 bases and J dropped 4 bases, with 7 bases sitting between them. CDR1 is MNHNS and CDR2 is SASEGT in the germline V gene. CDR3 residues: CASSGRVETQYF. The CDR3, as DNA: TGTGCCAGCAGTGGCAGGGTAGAGACCCAGTACTTC.

In this sample, this clonotype turned up many times. The chain combines TRBV6-6 with TRBJ1-3; a weak D match, TRBD1 (5 bases). V was clipped by 0 bases and J by 0 bases, with 27 bases between them. Germline-derived CDR1 and CDR2 are MNHNY and SVGAGI (reference sequence). The CDR3 is made up of 22 amino acids. The CDR3 DNA is TGTGCCAGCAGTTACTCGTACCATTTTGGAACAGGCACACGGAGCTCTGGAAACACCATATATTTT. Amino acid sequence: CASSYSYHFGTGTRSSGNTIYF.